This is a list of T cell receptor beta chains from one sample in a study of cytomegalovirus exposure and HLA in healthy donors. Assay: immunoSEQ multiplex PCR; the TCRdb copy retains only in-frame clones and omits some. This table has 80,000 or so clones, 63% appearing once. The sample consisted of PBMCs. The receptors shown here come from a young man in good health and CMV-seropositive. The conserved cysteine and the conserved F or W are not part of the CDR3 here. Each record gives: V gene, J gene, clone size, D gene, CDR3 length, CDR3 protein. D genes are given only for firm matches. Clone size is given for some rows only: seen once, a few or many times, or a class if the clone is expanded.

v_call: TRBV4-2
j_call: TRBJ2-7
clone_size: NA
d_call: NA
cdr3_length: 14
cdr3_aa: ASSQDLETRSYEQY

v_call: TRBV5-1
j_call: TRBJ2-2
clone_size: NA
d_call: TRBD2
cdr3_length: 13
cdr3_aa: ASSLKAGDTGELF

v_call: TRBV7-8
j_call: TRBJ2-7
clone_size: NA
d_call: TRBD1
cdr3_length: 17
cdr3_aa: ASSLVRDRGYQSSYEQY

v_call: TRBV2
j_call: TRBJ1-1
clone_size: NA
d_call: NA
cdr3_length: 10
cdr3_aa: ASMAGASEAF

v_call: TRBV2
j_call: TRBJ2-1
clone_size: once
d_call: TRBD2
cdr3_length: 13
cdr3_aa: ASRPSAGGVNEQF

v_call: TRBV11-3
j_call: TRBJ2-1
clone_size: NA
d_call: TRBD2
cdr3_length: 11
cdr3_aa: ASSFPGLEEQF

v_call: TRBV5-1
j_call: TRBJ1-1
clone_size: few
d_call: NA
cdr3_length: 13
cdr3_aa: ASSRGGELNTEAF

v_call: TRBV5-1
j_call: TRBJ1-5
clone_size: NA
d_call: NA
cdr3_length: 13
cdr3_aa: ASSLGGGEGQPQH

v_call: TRBV7-7
j_call: TRBJ2-5
clone_size: NA
d_call: TRBD2
cdr3_length: 13
cdr3_aa: ASSTTRGLQETQY

v_call: TRBV9
j_call: TRBJ2-7
clone_size: few
d_call: TRBD2
cdr3_length: 13
cdr3_aa: ASSPLAGLAKEQY

v_call: TRBV27
j_call: TRBJ2-7
clone_size: few
d_call: TRBD2
cdr3_length: 12
cdr3_aa: ASSYSGGTYEQY

v_call: TRBV12-5
j_call: TRBJ2-5
clone_size: few
d_call: TRBD2
cdr3_length: 13
cdr3_aa: ASGAGDPGRETQY

v_call: TRBV27
j_call: TRBJ1-1
clone_size: NA
d_call: NA
cdr3_length: 14
cdr3_aa: ASSLGAARKNTEAF

v_call: TRBV5-6
j_call: TRBJ2-3
clone_size: NA
d_call: NA
cdr3_length: 12
cdr3_aa: ASSRRGGVNTQY

v_call: TRBV28
j_call: TRBJ1-5
clone_size: few
d_call: TRBD1
cdr3_length: 14
cdr3_aa: ASSSRDRETGQPQH

v_call: TRBV29-1
j_call: TRBJ1-2
clone_size: NA
d_call: NA
cdr3_length: 10
cdr3_aa: SVEDRYYGYT